This T cell receptor beta chain was observed in a study of memory CD8 T cells in hepatitis C reinfection. The overall study: HCV reinfection meant a positive HCV RNA test after two negative tests at least 60 days apart. Whole-study findings and limits: About 5 donors were too few for definitive public clonotype conclusions.

The CDR3 runs 14 residues. Germline V gives CDR1 MNHEY, CDR2 SMNVEV (reference sequence). Remarks on this clone: Its target is unknown.

Some clones are missing from TCRdb's copy, which holds only in-frame ones; the method was immunoSEQ multiplex PCR. The sample consists of 35,000 to 50,000 clones, more than 75% of them appearing once. Time point denoted: peak reinfection, 3 to 8 weeks after reinfection detection. The sorted cells went straight to TCR sequencing with no prior in vitro expansion. Total naive CD8 T cells were sorted as viable CD3+ CD8+ CD45RO- cells from two donors. The gene calls are TRBV27 and TRBJ2-5, with D maybe TRBD1 (6 bases). The J call is in doubt because the DNA end fits TRBJ2-7 better. This TCR was sampled from a man aged 18 to 35 with hepatitis C virus infection. Sequenced material: naive CD8+ T cells sorted from blood. The DNA of the CDR3 is TGTGCCAGCAGTTTCACGAGGACAGACTACGAGCAGTACTTC. It translates to CASSFTRTDYEQYF.